This is a list of T cell receptor beta chains from one sample in a study of blood T cell repertoires in COVID-19. The assay was immunoSEQ multiplex PCR, and TCRdb's table has in-frame clones only and misses some. The data show 200,000 to 300,000 clones, under 90% seen once. The sequenced sample consisted of peripheral blood. The receptors were gathered from a man aged 60 to 69 with acute or convalescent COVID-19. The CDR3 runs from the conserved cysteine through the conserved F or W. D genes are given only for firm matches. Rows may omit the clone size; those that give it use once, few, many or a size class.

>.|TRBD1|TRBJ2-1|TRBV5-1
TGCGCCAGCAGGAGCGGGACAGGGGGCTTCAATGAGCAGTTCTTC
CASRSGTGGFNEQFF
>.|TRBD2|TRBJ2-7|TRBV7-3
TGTGCCAGCAGCGTTACTAGCGGGGGGTCCTACGAGCAGTACTTC
CASSVTSGGSYEQYF
>.|TRBD1|TRBJ2-1|TRBV28
TGTGCCAGCAGTTTATTGACAGGGTCGGGCTACAATGAGCAGTTCTTC
CASSLLTGSGYNEQFF
>.|.|TRBJ2-1|TRBV15
TGTGCCACCAGCAGAGCCTTTGATGAGCAGTTCTTC
CATSRAFDEQFF
>.|.|TRBJ2-7|TRBV28
TGTGCCAGCAGGCAGCAGGGACTCAGAAGGGCCTACGAGCAGTACTTC
CASRQQGLRRAYEQYF
>.|TRBD2|TRBJ2-2|TRBV11-3
TGTGCCAGCAGCTTAGGCGGGGGGCAGGACTACACCGGGGAGCTGTTTTTT
CASSLGGGQDYTGELFF
>.|TRBD1|TRBJ2-5|TRBV27
TGTGCCAGTTCTTACGGACAGGGTGAGACCCAGTACTTC
CASSYGQGETQYF
>.|TRBD1|TRBJ2-7|TRBV29-1
TGCAGCGTTGGGGGACAGGGAGGCTACGAGCAGTACTTC
CSVGGQGGYEQYF
>.|.|TRBJ1-5|TRBV9
TGTGCCAGCTCTCAGGGTCTTAGCAATCAGCCCCAGCATTTT
CASSQGLSNQPQHF
>.|TRBD2|TRBJ2-1|TRBV19
TGTGCCAGTAGGACGGGACTAGCTTACAATGAGCAGTTCTTC
CASRTGLAYNEQFF
>.|TRBD1|TRBJ1-1|TRBV11-3
TGTGCCAGCCTCGACAGGGGGGGACCTGAAGCTTTCTTT
CASLDRGGPEAFF
>.|TRBD1|TRBJ1-2|TRBV2
TGTGCCAGCAGAGCGACAGGGGTTCACGGCTACACCTTC
CASRATGVHGYTF
>.|.|TRBJ1-2|TRBV5-1
TGCGCCAGCAGCTTGGGTTTTGAGGACAGCGTGATCGGCTACACCTTC
CASSLGFEDSVIGYTF
>.|.|TRBJ1-1|TRBV21-1
TGTGCCAGCAGCAAAAGGACAGGGGAGGTTGAAGCTTTCTTT
CASSKRTGEVEAFF
>few|TRBD1|TRBJ1-4|TRBV6-1
TGTGCCAGCAGTGAACACAGGGGAGGTGAAAAACTGTTTTTT
CASSEHRGGEKLFF
>.|.|TRBJ2-7|TRBV5-8
TGTGCCAGCACCCTCGGTGGCTACGAGCAGTACTTC
CASTLGGYEQYF
>.|TRBD1|TRBJ1-4|TRBV6-5
TGTGCCAGCATCGACCGGGACAGGGCGTTAGAAAAACTGTTTTTT
CASIDRDRALEKLFF
>.|.|TRBJ2-7|TRBV12-3/TRBV12-4
TGTGCCAGCAGTTCGTCGGACAGATACGAGCAGTACTTC
CASSSSDRYEQYF
>.|.|TRBJ2-1|TRBV18
TGTGCCAGCTCACAAGTAGATGAGCAGTTCTTC
CASSQVDEQFF
>.|TRBD2|TRBJ2-3|TRBV7-8
TGTGCCAGCAGCCCCATAGCGGGAGGGCCCGCAGATACGCAGTATTTT
CASSPIAGGPADTQYF
>.|TRBD2|TRBJ2-5|TRBV5-1
TGCGCCAGCAGGGTTAGCTCTTTTAGCGGGGGGGCTGAGACCCAGTACTTC
CASRVSSFSGGAETQYF
>few|TRBD2|TRBJ2-1|TRBV27
TGTGCCAGCAAAGGGACTAGCGGGAATAGTGAGCAGTTCTTC
CASKGTSGNSEQFF
>.|TRBD1|TRBJ2-3|TRBV5-1
TGCGCCAGCAGCCTGACAGGGGTTAGCACAGATACGCAGTATTTT
CASSLTGVSTDTQYF
>.|.|TRBJ2-7|TRBV19
TGTGCCAGTAAATCTACAGGGCGTACCTACGAGCAGTACTTC
CASKSTGRTYEQYF
>.|.|TRBJ1-5|TRBV28
TGTGCCAGCAGTTTCCCGGGAAATCAGCCCCAGCATTTT
CASSFPGNQPQHF
>.|.|TRBJ1-5|TRBV9
TGTGCCAGCAGCGAAAGCGTAAGTCAGCCCCAGCATTTT
CASSESVSQPQHF
>.|TRBD2|TRBJ2-5|TRBV27
TGTGCCAGCAGTCCCCGGGTAGCGGGAGAGGAGGAGACCCAGTACTTC
CASSPRVAGEEETQYF
>once|.|TRBJ1-3|TRBV4-1
TGCGCCAGCAGCCAAGTTCATCCGGGTTCGGGAAACACCATATATTTT
CASSQVHPGSGNTIYF
>.|.|TRBJ2-2|TRBV9
TGTGCCAGCAGCAGAGGCGCCGGGGCCGGGGAGCTGTTTTTT
CASSRGAGAGELFF
>.|.|TRBJ2-1|TRBV7-9
TGTGCCAGCAGCTCAGGGCCCAGGCGCCTCGATGAGCAGTTCTTC
CASSSGPRRLDEQFF
>few|TRBD1|TRBJ1-1|TRBV6-5
TGTGCCAGCACCATACAGGGGGCAGGAACTGAAGCTTTCTTT
CASTIQGAGTEAFF
>.|TRBD2|TRBJ2-2|TRBV7-9
TGTGCCAGAGAAACCGGGACTAGCGGGAGAGAGGCCGGGGAGCTGTTTTTT
CARETGTSGREAGELFF
>.|TRBD1|TRBJ1-6|TRBV27
TGTGCCACGGGACAGAGCTATAATTCACCCCTCCACTTT
CATGQSYNSPLHF
>.|.|TRBJ2-1|TRBV27
TGTGCCAGCAGTCCTCGGTCGAGCTCCTACAATGAGCAGTTCTTC
CASSPRSSSYNEQFF
>.|.|TRBJ2-7|TRBV5-1
TGCGCCAGCAGCTTATCGGGGGCCTACGAGCAGTACTTC
CASSLSGAYEQYF
>.|.|TRBJ1-6|TRBV3-1/TRBV3-2
TGTGCCAGCAGCCAAGAAGGGGCCTCACCCCTCCACTTT
CASSQEGASPLHF
>once|TRBD2|TRBJ2-1|TRBV5-1
TGCGCCAGCAGCTTGGCTGGCGGGAGTGGGTACAATGAGCAGTTCTTC
CASSLAGGSGYNEQFF
>.|.|TRBJ2-6|TRBV7-2
TGTGCCAGCAGCTCCGACAGGGCCAACGTCCTGACTTTC
CASSSDRANVLTF
>.|.|TRBJ2-5|TRBV4-2
TGTGCCAGCAGCCAAGAAAGTGGCAGGGGAGGGCAAGAGACCCAGTACTTC
CASSQESGRGGQETQYF
>.|TRBD1|TRBJ1-6|TRBV27
TGTGCCAGCAGTGCCCGACAGGGAAGCTCCTATAATTCACCCCTCCACTTT
CASSARQGSSYNSPLHF
>.|.|TRBJ1-1|TRBV21-1
TGTGCCAGCAGCAAAGAAAGGGGCACTGAAGCTTTCTTT
CASSKERGTEAFF
>.|.|TRBJ2-7|TRBV5-4
TGTGCCAGCAGCTCCATCGACTTTTCCGAGCAGTACTTC
CASSSIDFSEQYF
>.|TRBD1|TRBJ2-5|TRBV5-4
TGTGCCAGCAGCCCCGGACAGGAACGAGAGACCCAGTACTTC
CASSPGQERETQYF